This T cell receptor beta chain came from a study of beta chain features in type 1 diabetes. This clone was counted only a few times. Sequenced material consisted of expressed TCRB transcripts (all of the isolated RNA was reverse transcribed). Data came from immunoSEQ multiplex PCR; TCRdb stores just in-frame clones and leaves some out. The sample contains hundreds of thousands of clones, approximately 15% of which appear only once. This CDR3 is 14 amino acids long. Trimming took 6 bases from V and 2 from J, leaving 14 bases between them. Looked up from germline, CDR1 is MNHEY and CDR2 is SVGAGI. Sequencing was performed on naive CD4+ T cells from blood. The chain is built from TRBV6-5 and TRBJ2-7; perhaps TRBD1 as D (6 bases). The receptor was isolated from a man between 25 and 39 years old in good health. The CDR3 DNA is TGTGCCAGCAGACCCCCAACAGGGACCTACGAGCAGTACTTC. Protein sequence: CASRPPTGTYEQYF.